This T cell receptor (beta chain) originates from a study of neurological immune-mediated disorders. Study observations and caveats: TCR-beta repertoires seemed private in all groups, with no expanded CDR3 amino acid sequences shared.

In TCRdb, the 5' RACE reads were re-called with MiXCR into one record per CDR3 protein. The sample consists of just under 60,000 distinct CDR3 sequences, 2% to 2.5% of them appearing once. This clonotype has a count of ten or more. Antigen: not known. Between the trimmed V and J ends, which lost 1 base and 0 bases, there was a span of 4 bases. The CDR3 covers 14 residues. Germline V gene sequence: CDR1 LGHDT, CDR2 YNNKEL (reference sequence). The receptor comes from a man aged 45-65 years with multiple sclerosis. This sequence joins TRBV3-1 and TRBJ1-3; D ambiguous. The sequenced material came from PBMCs. Written as DNA, the CDR3 is TGTGCCAGCAGCCAAGCGCGCTCTGGAAACACCATATATTTT. It yields the protein CASSQARSGNTIYF.